The 26 T cell receptor beta chains reported below all come from one sample, sequenced in a study of blood T cell repertoires in COVID-19. Here immunoSEQ multiplex PCR was the method, and the copy in TCRdb shows in-frame clones only, minus some. The top ten hold about 5% of the sample, which has 300,000 to 400,000 clones, about 90% seen once. Material for sequencing was PBMCs or T cells enriched from blood (not recorded which). These receptor sequences come from a man younger than 45 who had recovered from COVID-19.

The rearrangement links TRBV4-2 to TRBJ2-5; the match to TRBD1 covers 9 bases. V lost 1 base and J lost 4; bases outside the gene matches: 1. CDR3 length: 14 residues. Germline lookup yields CDR1 LGHNA and CDR2 YNFKEQ. The CDR3 region is CASSQVTGGETQYF. DNA of the CDR3: TGTGCCAGCAGCCAAGTGACAGGGGGAGAGACCCAGTACTTC.

The chain has TRBV11-3 and TRBJ2-3, with a tentative D call TRBD2 (7 bases). The V gene lost 4 bases and the J gene lost 0 bases, with 20 bases spanning the gap. Germline loops: CDR1 SGHNT, CDR2 YENEEA. This CDR3 is built from 18 residues. CDR3 sequence: CASSSRDRGGRSTDTQYF. The CDR3, as DNA: TGTGCCAGCAGCTCTAGAGATAGGGGGGGGAGAAGCACAGATACGCAGTATTTT.

The chain links TRBV19 to TRBJ1-4; D not certain. The CDR3 is made up of 15 amino acids. The V gene lost 0 bases and the J gene lost 0 bases, with 5 bases spanning the gap. Germline-derived CDR1 and CDR2 are LNHDA and SQIVND (reference sequence). CDR3 sequence reads: CASSIETATNEKLFF. In DNA, the CDR3 is TGTGCCAGTAGTATAGAAACAGCAACTAATGAAAAACTGTTTTTT.

The CDR3 DNA sequence: TGTGCCAGCAGCTTTGGCCAGGGGGCCAATCAGCCCCAGCATTTT. Translation gives CASSFGQGANQPQHF. The chain joins TRBV5-5 to TRBJ1-5, with TRBD1 matching 8 bases. CDR1 and CDR2 from the germline V gene are SGHKS and YYEKEE (reference sequence). J lost 3 bases, V lost 2 bases, and 4 bases had no gene match. The CDR3 sequence is 15 residues long.

The chain employs TRBV3-1 (or the pseudogene TRBV3-2) and TRBJ2-3; 7 bases are shared with TRBD2. J lost 1 base, V lost 4 bases, and 5 bases had no gene match. CDR1 and CDR2 from the germline V gene are LGHDT and YNNKEL (reference sequence). CDR3 size: 15 residues. The CDR3 sequence is CASSPPSGRTDTQYF. The CDR3 nucleotides are TGTGCCAGCAGCCCCCCTAGCGGTCGCACAGATACGCAGTATTTT.

This sequence joins TRBV5-4 and TRBJ1-2; weak D call: TRBD1 (5 bases). Trimming shortened V by 4 bases and J by 1 base, and 17 bases separated the two germline ends. CDR3 size: 16 residues. Germline loops: CDR1 SGHNT, CDR2 YYREEE (reference sequence). CDR3 DNA: TGTGCCAGCAGCCACTACCCGCTGACAGATAACTATGGCTACACCTTC. It specifies CASSHYPLTDNYGYTF.

The CDR3 DNA sequence: TGTGCCACCAGTGATAAGCCAGACAGGCGGAATCAGCCCCAGCATTTT. Translated, it gives CATSDKPDRRNQPQHF. The rearrangement links TRBV24-1 to TRBJ1-5, with D perhaps matching TRBD1 (6 bases). V was cut by 3 bases and J by 4 bases, with 15 bases left in between. This CDR3 is built from 16 residues. CDR1 KGHDR and CDR2 SFDVKD come from the germline V gene.

This chain links TRBV7-9 with TRBJ2-7; 7 bases align to TRBD2. Trimming removed 1 base from V and 0 bases from J; junction bases left unmatched: 0. CDR1 and CDR2 from the germline V gene are SEHNR and FQNEAQ (reference sequence). This CDR3 comprises 14 residues. CDR3 amino acids: CASSLGTSSYEQYF. The CDR3 DNA reads as TGTGCCAGCAGCTTAGGGACTAGCTCCTACGAGCAGTACTTC.

J is TRBJ1-4 and V is TRBV7-6; TRBD1 agrees at 8 bases. Germline V CDR1 and CDR2: SGHVS, FNYEAQ. The trim removed 3 bases at V and 0 bases at J, leaving 3 bases unmatched. This CDR3 comprises 16 residues. The CDR3 sequence: CASSFRTGSTNEKLFF. The CDR3 DNA sequence: TGTGCCAGCAGCTTTCGGACAGGGTCAACTAATGAAAAACTGTTTTTT.

This clone was recorded once. V is TRBV7-9 and J is TRBJ2-7, with D tentatively TRBD1 (6 bases). The CDR3 consists of 18 residues. V was clipped by 4 bases and J by 2 bases, with 24 bases between them. CDR1 and CDR2 (germline): SEHNR, FQNEAQ (reference sequence). The CDR3 reads CASSSPSRERTDTYEQYF. CDR3 sequence (DNA): TGTGCCAGCAGCTCCCCATCTAGGGAGCGGACAGATACCTACGAGCAGTACTTC.

This clone was counted a single time. This rearrangement joins TRBV5-1 to TRBJ2-1, with D tentatively TRBD1 (6 bases). Trimming removed 0 bases at V and 5 bases at J, with 15 bases between. Germline CDR1 and CDR2: SGHRS and YFSETQ. The CDR3 runs 16 residues. CDR3 in DNA: TGCGCCAGCAGCTTGGGGCCGGGACAAGCCAACAATGAGCAGTTCTTC. As protein: CASSLGPGQANNEQFF. Drawing the rest from reference TRBV5-1 and TRBJ2-1, the complete variable domain is KAGVTQTPRYLIKTRGQQVTLSCSPISGHRSVSWYQQTPGQGLQFLFEYFSETQRNKGNFPGRFSGRQFSNSRSEMNVSTLELGDSALYLCASSLGPGQANNEQFFGPGTRLTVL.

The chain has TRBV7-9 and TRBJ2-7; a possible D gene is TRBD1 (6 bases). Germline V gene lookup returns CDR1 SEHNR and CDR2 FQNEAQ (reference sequence). This CDR3 is built from 15 residues. The germline V and J ends were trimmed by 1 base and 3 bases, with 13 bases remaining between them. The CDR3 DNA reads as TGTGCCAGCAGCTTAGTAGGGGGTGGGAACTACGAGCAGTACTTC. This gives the protein CASSLVGGGNYEQYF. Full variable domain (outside the CDR3, taken from reference TRBV7-9 and TRBJ2-7): DTGVSQNPRHKITKRGQNVTFRCDPISEHNRLYWYRQTLGQGPEFLTYFQNEAQLEKSRLLSDRFSAERPKGSFSTLEIQRTEQGDSAMYLCASSLVGGGNYEQYFGPGTRLTVT.

This chain uses TRBV7-7 with TRBJ2-1; D perhaps matches TRBD1 (6 bases). CDR1 and CDR2 from the germline V gene are SSHAT and FNYEAQ (reference sequence). Between the trimmed V and J ends, which lost 4 bases and 1 base, there was a span of 14 bases. The CDR3 is 16 residues long. The CDR3 bases are TGTGCCAGCAGCTCCACCAGGGGAATATCCTACAATGAGCAGTTCTTC. Residues: CASSSTRGISYNEQFF.

The chain recombines TRBV18 with TRBJ1-3; maybe TRBD1 (6 bases). V lost 3 bases, J lost 3 bases, and 18 bases lay in between. Germline assignment: CDR1 KGHSH and CDR2 LQKENI. The CDR3 length is 17 residues. The CDR3 region has the DNA TGTGCCAGCTCACCCCTCAAGTCAAGGACAGTTGGAAACACCATATATTTT. Its translation is CASSPLKSRTVGNTIYF.

The chain links TRBV6-1 to TRBJ1-1; the D gene is possibly TRBD1 (6 bases). CDR3 length: 15 amino acids. V shed 2 bases and J shed 6 bases, with 16 bases lying between them. Germline lookup yields CDR1 MNHNS and CDR2 SASEGT. The CDR3 DNA reads as TGTGCCAGCAGTGAATTTGGTGGGGGCTTGGCTGAAGCTTTCTTT. Translation gives CASSEFGGGLAEAFF.

Here the CDR3 DNA reads TGTGCCACCAGTTCTTTACAGGGGGATGTATCAAATACGCAGTATTTT. Amino acid sequence: CATSSLQGDVSNTQYF. The rearrangement uses TRBV24-1 and TRBJ2-3, with TRBD1 matching 8 bases. The length of the CDR3 is 16 residues. Germline loops: CDR1 KGHDR, CDR2 SFDVKD. V dropped 6 bases and J dropped 7; count of bases not matched to a gene: 14.

CDR3 DNA sequence: TGCGCCAGCAGCTTTGGAGGGACTGGAAACACCATATATTTT. Residues: CASSFGGTGNTIYF. The V call is TRBV5-1, the J call TRBJ1-3; D gene unclear. The germline V gene encodes CDR1 SGHRS and CDR2 YFSETQ. V was trimmed by 2 bases and J by 2 bases, leaving 8 bases between them. CDR3 length equals 14 residues.

The V call is TRBV5-1, the J call TRBJ2-7; 8 nucleotides agree with TRBD1. V shed 6 bases and J 4 bases; nucleotides not matched to a gene: 6. Germline CDR1 is SGHRS and CDR2 is YFSETQ. The CDR3 loop spans 13 amino acids. CDR3 protein: CASTGTGSYEQYF. The CDR3 coding sequence is TGCGCCAGCACCGGGACAGGTAGTTACGAGCAGTACTTC.

This chain connects TRBV28 to TRBJ2-7; 7 bases match TRBD1. V lost 1 base to trimming and J lost 4 bases; unmatched junction nucleotides: 7. Germline CDR1 is MDHEN and CDR2 is SYDVKM. This CDR3 contains 15 residues. CDR3 sequence (DNA): TGTGCCAGCAGTTTATTGACAGGGTTAGGGTACGAGCAGTACTTC. This gives the protein CASSLLTGLGYEQYF.

The gene calls are TRBV19 and TRBJ2-7, with TRBD2 as a possible D gene (8 bases). The V end lost 8 bases, the J end lost 4 bases, and 21 bases lay between the germline ends. Per the germline V gene, CDR1 is LNHDA and CDR2 is SQIVND (reference sequence). The CDR3 contains 15 residues. The CDR3 coding sequence is TGTGCCAGTGCTTCGGGGGGGACAGCGATTTACGAGCAGTACTTC. It yields the protein CASASGGTAIYEQYF.

The chain has TRBV24-1 and TRBJ2-3; a weak D match, TRBD2 (6 bases). Trimming shortened V by 4 bases and J by 5 bases, and 18 bases separated the two germline ends. This CDR3 has 16 residues. Germline V CDR1 and CDR2: KGHDR, SFDVKD. The CDR3 is CATSDPAGPGGDTQYF. The CDR3 DNA follows: TGTGCCACCAGTGACCCCGCGGGACCCGGGGGAGATACGCAGTATTTT.

Written as DNA, the CDR3 is TGTGCCAGCAGTCGGACAGCTTCCTACGAGCAGTACTTC. It encodes CASSRTASYEQYF. V usage is TRBV28 and J usage is TRBJ2-7; TRBD1 might be the D (6 bases). Per germline, CDR1 MDHEN and CDR2 SYDVKM. CDR3 length: 13 amino acids. Trimming pared 5 bases from V and 1 base from J, leaving 9 bases between. Full variable domain (outside the CDR3, taken from reference TRBV28 and TRBJ2-7): DVKVTQSSRYLVKRTGEKVFLECVQDMDHENMFWYRQDPGLGLRLIYFSYDVKMKEKGDIPEGYSVSREKKERFSLILESASTNQTSMYLCASSRTASYEQYFGPGTRLTVT.

This clone was seen just once. This chain uses TRBV15 with TRBJ2-7; 9 bases are a match to TRBD1. CDR1 is LNHNV and CDR2 is YYDKDF in the germline V gene (reference sequence). V shed 0 bases and J 2 bases; nucleotides not matched to a gene: 8. CDR3 length: 17 amino acids. The DNA of the CDR3 is TGTGCCACCAGCAGAGATTTCGGACAGGGGTCCCCCTACGAGCAGTACTTC. Its translation: CATSRDFGQGSPYEQYF.

V usage is TRBV5-4 and J usage is TRBJ2-7, with 10 bases matching TRBD2. The CDR3 sequence is 15 residues long. Germline V gene sequence: CDR1 SGHNT, CDR2 YYREEE (reference sequence). With V trimmed by 4 bases and J by 4 bases, 8 bases remained unmatched. CDR3 coding DNA: TGTGCCAGCAGCCTGGAGCGGGGGGGCAGGTACGAGCAGTACTTC. Translating it yields CASSLERGGRYEQYF.

V and J are TRBV6-5 and TRBJ1-1; D possibly corresponds to TRBD1 (6 bases). The CDR3 is made up of 15 amino acids. The V end lost 6 bases, the J end lost 1 base, and 15 bases lay between the germline ends. Germline V gives CDR1 MNHEY, CDR2 SVGAGI. CDR3 in amino acids: CASSTNREKNTEAFF. For the CDR3, the DNA is TGTGCCAGCAGCACAAACAGGGAGAAGAACACTGAAGCTTTCTTT.

V gene TRBV18 combines with J gene TRBJ1-2; no clear D. With 0 bases removed from V and 4 bases from J, the gap between germline ends came to 15 bases. This CDR3 region has 16 residues. Per the germline V gene, CDR1 is KGHSH and CDR2 is LQKENI. The CDR3 spells CASSPPGSARGYGYTF. CDR3 in DNA: TGTGCCAGCTCACCACCAGGCTCGGCACGCGGCTATGGCTACACCTTC. The full variable domain, rest sourced from reference TRBV18 and TRBJ1-2, is NAGVMQNPRHLVRRRGQEARLRCSPMKGHSHVYWYRQLPEEGLKFMVYLQKENIIDESGMPKERFSAEFPKEGPSILRIQQVVRGDSAAYFCASSPPGSARGYGYTFGSGTRLTVV.